Presented here are 18 T cell receptor beta chains from one specimen sequenced in a study of blood T cell repertoires in COVID-19. The method was immunoSEQ multiplex PCR; TCRdb's version includes in-frame clones alone and lacks a portion of them. The table has over 90,000 clones, approximately 84% seen once. Sequencing used peripheral blood. The receptors here all came from a man older than 75 with active or convalescent COVID-19.

The chain joins TRBV10-3 to TRBJ2-3, with 10 bases aligning to TRBD2. The length of the CDR3 is 15 residues. V was pared by 4 bases and J by 2 bases, with 3 bases of the junction left unmatched. The germline V gene has CDR1 ENHRY and CDR2 SYGVKD. This CDR3 is CAISGLAGFTDTQYF. CDR3 in DNA: TGTGCCATCAGTGGACTAGCGGGTTTCACAGATACGCAGTATTTT.

The V gene is TRBV10-2, the J gene TRBJ1-1, with 7 bases lining up with TRBD1. This CDR3 spans 14 amino acids. Germline loops: CDR1 WSHSY, CDR2 SAAADI. V lost 6 bases, J lost 1 base, and 5 bases stayed unmatched. CDR3 in amino acids: CASSLRTGNTEAFF. The CDR3 DNA reads as TGCGCCAGCAGCCTCCGGACAGGGAACACTGAAGCTTTCTTT.

This rearrangement joins TRBV3-1 (or the pseudogene TRBV3-2) to TRBJ1-3; possibly TRBD1 for D (5 bases). Trimming took 0 bases from V and 6 from J, leaving 12 bases between them. CDR1 is LGHDT and CDR2 is YNNKEL in the germline V gene (reference sequence). CDR3 size: 15 residues. The CDR3 reads CASSQDWGPENTIYF. The CDR3 DNA is TGTGCCAGCAGCCAAGATTGGGGCCCCGAAAACACCATATATTTT.

The CDR3 sequence: CASSQSQGAGEKLFF. For the CDR3, the DNA is TGCGCCAGCAGCCAAAGTCAGGGGGCAGGTGAAAAACTGTTTTTT. V and J are TRBV4-1 and TRBJ1-4; 8 bases agree with TRBD1. V dropped 2 bases and J dropped 7; count of bases not matched to a gene: 6. Germline V CDR1 and CDR2: MGHRA, YSYEKL. The CDR3 has 15 amino acids.

This chain links TRBV20-1 with TRBJ1-1, with a possible D match to TRBD1 (5 bases). Per the germline V gene, CDR1 is DFQATT and CDR2 is SNEGSKA (reference sequence). CDR3 size: 11 residues. The V end lost 6 bases, the J end lost 11 bases, and 16 bases lay between the germline ends. The CDR3 DNA sequence: TGCAGTGCCCCCCAGCAGGGTGGTGCTTTCTTT. Translation gives CSAPQQGGAFF.

In its sample, this clone was seen a few times. The rearrangement links TRBV30 to TRBJ1-3; D remains ambiguous. The germline V gene has CDR1 GTSNPN and CDR2 SVGIG (reference sequence). The CDR3 runs 14 residues. V dropped 0 bases and J dropped 0 bases, with 6 bases sitting between them. This chain's CDR3 is CAWSVRVSGNTIYF. For the CDR3, the DNA is TGTGCCTGGAGTGTACGCGTCTCTGGAAACACCATATATTTT. The whole variable domain, remainder taken from reference TRBV30 and TRBJ1-3, is SQTIHQWPATLVQPVGSPLSLECTVEGTSNPNLYWYRQAAGRGLQLLFYSVGIGQISSEVPQNLSASRPQDRQFILSSKKLLLSDSGFYLCAWSVRVSGNTIYFGEGSWLTVV.

The chain has TRBV6-5 and TRBJ1-6; D remains unclear. This CDR3 contains 14 residues. V lost 7 bases and J 0 bases, leaving 7 bases between the germline ends. Germline loops: CDR1 MNHEY, CDR2 SVGAGI. The CDR3 spells CASIRSSYNSPLHF. For the CDR3, the DNA is TGTGCCAGCATCCGGAGCTCCTATAATTCACCCCTCCACTTT.

The gene calls are TRBV5-4 and TRBJ2-3, with no clear D. The length of the CDR3 is 8 residues. Germline V lookup: CDR1 SGHNT, CDR2 YYREEE (reference sequence). The CDR3 region has the DNA TGTGGGCCAGATACGCAGTATTTT. As protein: CGPDTQYF. Complete variable domain (other parts from reference TRBV5-4 and TRBJ2-3): ETGVTQSPTHLIKTRGQQVTLRCSSQSGHNTVSWYQQALGQGPQFIFQYYREEENGRGNFPPRFSGLQFPNYSSELNVNALELDDSALYLCGPDTQYFGPGTRLTVL.

The CDR3 loop reads CARALQTGELFF. Here the CDR3 DNA reads TGTGCCAGGGCCTTGCAGACCGGGGAGCTGTTTTTT. This sequence joins TRBV7-9 and TRBJ2-2; D uncertain. The germline V and J ends were trimmed by 9 bases and 5 bases, with 10 bases remaining between them. From germline, CDR1 is SEHNR and CDR2 FQNEAQ (reference sequence). The CDR3 runs 12 residues.

The rearrangement links TRBV6-5 to TRBJ1-1; TRBD1 matches 12 bases. CDR1 and CDR2 (germline): MNHEY, SVGAGI. The V segment lost 7 bases and the J segment 10 bases; nucleotides outside the gene matches: 7. CDR3 length equals 13 residues. The DNA of the CDR3 is TGTGCCAGCAACAACCCGGGACAGGGGGCAGCTTTCTTT. Its protein is CASNNPGQGAAFF.

This clone appeared a single time. The chain employs TRBV30 and TRBJ2-3; TRBD1 aligns across 8 bases. Trimming cost V 3 bases and J 0 bases; bases outside gene matches: 2. Germline V gene data show CDR1 as GTSNPN and CDR2 as SVGIG (reference sequence). The CDR3 has 14 amino acids. CDR3 DNA: TGTGCCTGGAGGGACAGGGCTAGCACAGATACGCAGTATTTT. Encoded protein: CAWRDRASTDTQYF.

The rearrangement joins TRBV6-2 or TRBV6-3 to TRBJ2-1; 9 positions agree with TRBD2. CDR1 and CDR2 from the germline V gene are MNHEY and SVGEGT. The CDR3 is 15 residues long. Trimming cost V 6 bases and J 5 bases; bases outside gene matches: 8. CDR3 in amino acids: CASSSPPSGDNEQFF. CDR3 in DNA: TGTGCCAGCAGCTCCCCTCCTAGCGGGGACAATGAGCAGTTCTTC.

The chain is built from TRBV5-4 and TRBJ2-7; D is unresolved. The CDR3 totals 14 residues. Germline V gene lookup returns CDR1 SGHNT and CDR2 YYREEE (reference sequence). The V end lost 0 bases, the J end lost 0 bases, and 7 bases lay between the germline ends. The CDR3 loop is CASSLGFSSYEQYF. CDR3 nucleotides: TGTGCCAGCAGCTTGGGGTTCAGCTCCTACGAGCAGTACTTC.

The chain links TRBV7-8 to TRBJ1-2; D may be TRBD1 (6 bases). This CDR3 is built from 14 residues. Germline V gives CDR1 SGHVS, CDR2 FQNEAQ. V was pared by 0 bases and J by 5 bases, with 10 bases between. The CDR3 coding sequence is TGTGCCAGCAGCTTAGCAGACAGGTCATATGGCTACACCTTC. Its translation: CASSLADRSYGYTF.

CDR3 loop: CASSVDRGSTDTQYF. CDR3 bases: TGTGCCAGCAGCGTAGACAGGGGCAGCACAGATACGCAGTATTTT. This sequence joins TRBV7-2 and TRBJ2-3; TRBD1 matches 8 bases. V lost 5 bases, J lost 0 bases, and 4 bases stayed unmatched. The CDR3 length is 15 residues. Germline CDR1 reads SGHTA; CDR2 reads FQGNSA. Full variable domain (remainder filled in from reference TRBV7-2 and TRBJ2-3): GAGVSQSPSNKVTEKGKDVELRCDPISGHTALYWYRQSLGQGLEFLIYFQGNSAPDKSGLPSDRFSAERTGGSVSTLTIQRTQQEDSAVYLCASSVDRGSTDTQYFGPGTRLTVL.

V gene TRBV5-5 combines with J gene TRBJ1-4; 8 bases are shared with TRBD1. The CDR3 totals 16 residues. The V and J ends lost 2 bases and 3 bases, in that order; junction bases with no gene match: 6. CDR1 SGHKS and CDR2 YYEKEE come from the germline V gene (reference sequence). Written as DNA, the CDR3 is TGTGCCAGCAGCTTACTGCCGGGACAGGCTAATGAAAAACTGTTTTTT. Translating it yields CASSLLPGQANEKLFF.

The chain couples TRBV3-1 (or the pseudogene TRBV3-2) to TRBJ2-7; TRBD1 aligns across 9 bases. V gave up 0 bases and J gave up 6 bases; unmatched junction bases: 6. CDR1 and CDR2 (germline): LGHDT, YNNKEL (reference sequence). There are 15 residues in the CDR3. The CDR3 nucleotides are TGTGCCAGCAGCCAAGATCAGGACAGGGGCCGCGAGCAGTACTTC. The encoded protein is CASSQDQDRGREQYF.

This clone has just a few counts. This chain connects TRBV7-2 to TRBJ1-5; D is unclear. This CDR3 spans 14 amino acids. Trimming took off 2 bases at V and 11 bases at J, with 16 bases between the two ends. Germline CDR1 SGHTA, CDR2 FQGNSA. The CDR3 DNA sequence: TGTGCCAGCAGCTTAAAAGGCACAGAAATGACCCAGCATTTT. It specifies CASSLKGTEMTQHF.